These 22 T cell receptor beta chains originate from one sample sequenced in a study of response to subunit inactivated influenza vaccine. TCRdb processed the RT-PCR reads anew with MiXCR; each CDR3 protein has one entry. The sample lists more than 600,000 distinct CDR3 sequences, around 20% seen once, with about a tenth in the top ten. The sequencing here drew on PBMCs from blood, taken roughly 5 days after vaccination. These receptors were collected from a man aged 45-65 years who received an inactivated influenza vaccine.

The genes are TRBV28 and TRBJ2-5; 15 nucleotides agree with TRBD2. The V gene end was trimmed by 6 bases and the J gene end by 0 bases; junction bases not matched to a gene: 11. Looked up from germline, CDR1 is MDHEN and CDR2 is SYDVKM. This CDR3 region has 19 residues. The CDR3 here is CASSLPGLAGGPYQETQYF. As DNA, the CDR3 is TGTGCCAGCAGCTTACCGGGACTAGCGGGAGGCCCGTACCAAGAGACCCAGTACTTC.

This clonotype was seen a few times. The genes are TRBV6-1 and TRBJ2-7; D is tentatively TRBD1 or TRBD2 (7 bases each). Trimming removed 9 bases at V and 5 bases at J, with 11 bases between. CDR3 length equals 11 residues. Germline V gene lookup returns CDR1 MNHNS and CDR2 SASEGT. This chain's CDR3 is CASGRGHEQYF. CDR3 DNA: TGTGCCAGTGGGAGGGGGCACGAGCAGTACTTC.

The chain joins TRBV7-9 to TRBJ1-5; TRBD1 matches 7 bases. Germline lookup yields CDR1 SEHNR and CDR2 FQNEAQ (reference sequence). The junction had 4 bases not matched to a gene; V was cut back by 4 bases and J by 1 base. This CDR3 is 15 amino acids long. For the CDR3, the DNA is TGTGCCAGCAGCTCAGGGGGGGGGAGCAATCAGCCCCAGCATTTT. This encodes CASSSGGGSNQPQHF.

This clonotype was observed many times. The chain joins TRBV10-3 to TRBJ2-5, with 8 bases that match TRBD1. Germline V gene sequence: CDR1 ENHRY, CDR2 SYGVKD. The J segment lost 7 bases and the V segment lost 4 bases, leaving 5 bases of the junction unmatched. The CDR3 is 13 amino acids. CDR3: CAISGPGTGTQYF. CDR3 in DNA: TGTGCCATCAGTGGTCCCGGGACAGGGACCCAGTACTTC.

The CDR3 nucleotides read TGCAGTGTCCCGGGCGGGCTACTGTTTGACGAGCAGTACTTC. As protein: CSVPGGLLFDEQYF. The V call is TRBV20-1, the J call TRBJ2-7, with D possibly being TRBD2 (5 bases). CDR1 and CDR2 (germline): DFQATT, SNEGSKA (reference sequence). CDR3 length: 14 residues. The V gene lost 7 bases and the J gene lost 5 bases, with 21 bases spanning the gap.

In this sample, this clonotype turned up a few times. J is TRBJ2-5 and V is TRBV18; 8 nucleotides line up with TRBD1. This CDR3 has 14 amino acids. Germline lookup yields CDR1 KGHSH and CDR2 LQKENI. The trim removed 4 bases at V and 5 bases at J, leaving 6 bases unmatched. The CDR3: CASSLPQGGETQYF. The CDR3 DNA reads as TGTGCCAGCTCACTTCCACAGGGGGGTGAGACCCAGTACTTC.

The chain uses TRBV7-2 and TRBJ2-1, with D perhaps given as TRBD1 or TRBD2 (5 bases each). The V and J ends lost 3 bases and 9 bases respectively, with 9 bases between them. Per germline, CDR1 SGHTA and CDR2 FQGNSA. This CDR3 is built from 12 residues. The CDR3 nucleotides are TGTGCCAGCAGCTTTGAGGGGATTGAGCAGTTCTTC. Translated, it gives CASSFEGIEQFF.

This chain links TRBV20-1 with TRBJ2-1; TRBD2 matches at 13 bases. The ends lost 1 base at V and 6 bases at J; junction bases unmatched: 12. Germline V lookup: CDR1 DFQATT, CDR2 SNEGSKA (reference sequence). This CDR3 comprises 18 residues. The CDR3 here is CSARGRTSGRAPINEQFF. The CDR3 region has the DNA TGCAGTGCTAGAGGCCGCACTAGCGGGAGGGCCCCCATCAATGAGCAGTTCTTC.

This clonotype was detected only a few times. The chain recombines TRBV12-3 or TRBV12-4 with TRBJ2-1, with 9 bases identical to TRBD2. The CDR3 consists of 16 residues. J gave up 6 bases and V 4 bases, and 10 bases lay outside the gene matches. The CDR3 DNA follows: TGTGCCAGCAGTTCCGCGGCGCGGGGGGGCTTCAATGAGCAGTTCTTC. This gives the protein CASSSAARGGFNEQFF.

The chain has TRBV25-1 and TRBJ1-4; TRBD1 is a possible D gene (6 bases). CDR3 length equals 12 residues. V shed 6 bases and J shed 6 bases, with 8 bases lying between them. Per the germline V gene, CDR1 is MGHDK and CDR2 is SYGVNS. The CDR3 protein is CASSRQDEKLFF. CDR3 sequence (DNA): TGTGCCAGCAGCAGACAGGATGAAAAACTGTTTTTT.

The chain uses TRBV7-2 and TRBJ2-1; D uncertain. The V end was cut by 6 bases, the J end by 7 bases, with 10 bases between. There are 12 residues in the CDR3. Germline CDR1 and CDR2: SGHTA and FQGNSA. The CDR3 sequence is CASSTVSNEQFF. For the CDR3, the DNA is TGTGCCAGCAGTACCGTCTCGAATGAGCAGTTCTTC.

CDR3 residues: CASRRTGGDTEAFF. DNA of the CDR3: TGTGCCAGCCGAAGGACAGGGGGGGACACTGAAGCTTTCTTT. The V gene is TRBV6-1, the J gene TRBJ1-1; 10 nucleotides agree with TRBD1. Germline V CDR1 and CDR2: MNHNS, SASEGT. With V trimmed by 8 bases and J by 3 bases, 6 bases remained unmatched. CDR3 length equals 14 residues.

This clonotype was observed a few times. CDR3 DNA: TGTGCCATCAAGGGGAGGCTAGCGGGAGATGAGCAGTTCTTC. Translating gives CAIKGRLAGDEQFF. The rearrangement links TRBV10-3 to TRBJ2-1, with TRBD2 identical over 10 bases. CDR3 size: 14 residues. The germline V gene encodes CDR1 ENHRY and CDR2 SYGVKD. Trimming took 7 bases from V and 8 from J; bases not matched to a gene: 8.

V and J are TRBV29-1 and TRBJ2-3; D is uncertain. This CDR3 is 12 amino acids long. The V and J ends lost 4 bases and 4 bases respectively, with 9 bases between them. Germline V gene data show CDR1 as SQVTM and CDR2 as ANQGSEA. DNA for the CDR3: TGCAGCGTTGCGGCGCGACCAGATACGCAGTATTTT. Its protein is CSVAARPDTQYF.

The rearrangement joins TRBV12-3 or TRBV12-4 to TRBJ2-2; D call uncertain. Trimming removed 4 bases at V and 13 bases at J, with 19 bases between. This CDR3 is 14 amino acids long. CDR3 nucleotide sequence: TGTGCCAGCAGTTCCTATGATCCCTCCCTAGGGCTGTTTTTT. Translating gives CASSSYDPSLGLFF.

The chain employs TRBV6-2 or TRBV6-3 and TRBJ2-2; TRBD2 aligns across 7 bases. V was pared by 11 bases and J by 2 bases, with 5 bases of the junction left unmatched. From germline, CDR1 is MNHEY and CDR2 SVGEGT. This CDR3 spans 13 amino acids. CDR3 nucleotide sequence: TGTGCCGCAGGCGGGAGAAACACCGGGGAGCTGTTTTTT. It encodes CAAGGRNTGELFF.

This chain connects TRBV7-2 to TRBJ2-1; D gene unclear. The ends were cut back, 8 bases at V and 6 bases at J, with 11 bases in the middle. Germline CDR1 SGHTA, CDR2 FQGNSA. The CDR3 has 12 residues. In DNA form, the CDR3 reads TGTGCCAGCCGGTCGGGTTTCAATGAGCAGTTCTTC. Its translation is CASRSGFNEQFF.

This sequence joins TRBV6-1 and TRBJ2-7; TRBD1 matches 7 bases. CDR3 length: 13 residues. From germline, CDR1 is MNHNS and CDR2 SASEGT. V dropped 0 bases and J dropped 7; count of bases not matched to a gene: 3. CDR3 protein: CASSEAFRGEQYF. The CDR3 nucleotides read TGTGCCAGCAGTGAAGCCTTCAGGGGGGAGCAGTACTTC.

This clonotype has only a few counts. The genes are TRBV4-1 and TRBJ2-2; 12 positions agree with TRBD2. The trim removed 4 bases at V and 2 bases at J, leaving 5 bases unmatched. Germline V gene lookup returns CDR1 MGHRA and CDR2 YSYEKL. CDR3 length equals 17 residues. As DNA, the CDR3 is TGCGCCAGCAGCCCTCGGACTAGCGGGAAAAACACCGGGGAGCTGTTTTTT. Protein sequence: CASSPRTSGKNTGELFF.

This clonotype was counted ten times or more. J is TRBJ2-7 and V is TRBV20-1; 16 nucleotides line up with TRBD2. Germline V gene sequence: CDR1 DFQATT, CDR2 SNEGSKA (reference sequence). The CDR3 totals 14 residues. V was clipped by 5 bases and J by 5 bases; unmatched bases: 3. CDR3 nucleotides: TGCAGTGCTGGGACTAGCGGGAGGGCCCACGAGCAGTACTTC. It translates to CSAGTSGRAHEQYF.

A few counts support this clonotype. The rearrangement joins TRBV10-3 to TRBJ1-2, with a possible D match to TRBD1 (6 bases). CDR1 is ENHRY, CDR2 SYGVKD, per germline. The CDR3 spans 14 residues. With 3 bases removed from V and 5 bases from J, the gap between germline ends came to 13 bases. CDR3 amino acids: CAISEQGAKYGYTF. The CDR3 bases are TGTGCCATCAGTGAACAGGGAGCCAAATATGGCTACACCTTC.

This clonotype was picked up many times. The J gene is TRBJ2-1, the V gene TRBV4-3; TRBD1 matches 10 bases. The CDR3 extends over 15 amino acids. The V and J ends lost 2 bases and 9 bases, in that order; junction bases with no gene match: 7. CDR1 is LGHNA and CDR2 is YSLEER in the germline V gene. CDR3 in DNA: TGCGCCAGCAGCCAACCGTTGACAGGGGGCAGTGAGCAGTTCTTC. Amino acid sequence: CASSQPLTGGSEQFF.